The source of this TCR beta chain is a study of response to subunit inactivated influenza vaccine. Study-level findings and limits: The study's authors posited that every seasonal influenza vaccination enlists few new T cells.

TCRdb passed the RT-PCR reads through MiXCR, listing each CDR3 protein once. The repertoire holds about 500,000 distinct CDR3 sequences, with approximately 15% as singletons. This clonotype was observed a few times. As yet, its antigen is unknown. The CDR3 consists of 20 residues. The trim removed 0 bases at V and 0 bases at J, leaving 12 bases unmatched. Germline V gene lookup returns CDR1 DFQATT and CDR2 SNEGSKA (reference sequence). The sample in question was CD4+ T cells sorted from PBMCs, obtained less than 30 months after vaccination. The TCR sequence derives from a man aged 50-75 years who received an inactivated influenza vaccine. V gene TRBV20-1 combines with J gene TRBJ2-1; 12 bases match TRBD2. The CDR3 loop reads CSARDLVASGRASSYNEQFF. The DNA of the CDR3 is TGCAGTGCTAGAGATTTGGTGGCTAGCGGGAGGGCTAGCTCCTACAATGAGCAGTTCTTC.